This TCR beta chain stems from a study of cytomegalovirus exposure and HLA in healthy donors. This CDR3 spans 12 amino acids. CDR1 is SGDLS and CDR2 is YYNGEE in the germline V gene. Trimming shortened V by 5 bases and J by 4 bases, and 10 bases separated the two germline ends. 60 Vbeta and 13 Jbeta primers were used in PCR. Method: immunoSEQ multiplex PCR; TCRdb's copy keeps in-frame clones and lacks some. The profile covers more than 200,000 clones, with 70% to 80% appearing a single time and 0.22% taken by the ten largest. The specimen sequenced was PBMCs. The gene calls are TRBV9 and TRBJ2-7; TRBD2 might be the D (5 bases). The clonotype was recovered from a girl aged 2 to 9 in good health and CMV-seronegative. CDR3 nucleotides: TGTGCCAGCAGTGGCGGAGGTTACGAGCAGTACTTC. Its protein is CASSGGGYEQYF.